Below are 23 T cell receptor beta chains sequenced from a single sample in a study of spatial heterogeneity in lung cancer. Findings of the study overall: It was found that expanded intratumoral alpha and beta TCR counts tracked tumor mutation counts.

TCRdb reanalysed the 5' RACE reads using MiXCR and keeps one entry per CDR3 protein. Counted here are around 20,000 distinct CDR3 sequences, around 6.9% occurring once; the ten biggest clones make up approximately 25%. The antigens for these receptors are not known. The sample's time point: sample taken at primary tumor resection. Sequencing used lung tumor tissue, obtained at surgery. These receptors were collected from a male donor with early-stage non-small cell lung cancer.

This chain uses TRBV7-2 with TRBJ1-1, with a weak D call TRBD1 (5 bases). Trimming took 3 bases from V and 3 from J, leaving 8 bases between them. The germline CDR1 and CDR2 sequences are SGHTA and FQGNSA. CDR3 length: 13 residues. The CDR3 coding sequence is TGTGCCAGCAGCTTGGTCAGGGACACTGAAGCTTTCTTT. Its translation is CASSLVRDTEAFF.

V gene TRBV20-1 combines with J gene TRBJ1-2; D is possibly TRBD1 (5 bases). Germline CDR1 is DFQATT and CDR2 is SNEGSKA (reference sequence). The CDR3 is made up of 12 amino acids. Deletions cut 6 bases from V and 1 base from J, with 9 bases between. The CDR3 bases are TGCAGTGCCGGGACCCATAACTATGGCTACACCTTC. Translating it yields CSAGTHNYGYTF.

This rearrangement joins TRBV5-1 to TRBJ2-1; TRBD2 matches 14 bases. Germline CDR1 and CDR2: SGHRS and YFSETQ. V shed 0 bases and J 1 base; nucleotides not matched to a gene: 3. The CDR3 runs 18 residues. The CDR3: CASSLGLAGGLSYNEQFF. The CDR3 region has the DNA TGCGCCAGCAGCTTGGGACTAGCGGGGGGGCTGTCCTACAATGAGCAGTTCTTC.

The V gene is TRBV6-1, the J gene TRBJ2-3; no clear D gene. The CDR3 is 15 amino acids. Germline V gene lookup returns CDR1 MNHNS and CDR2 SASEGT. V lost 4 bases to trimming and J lost 3 bases, with 14 bases between them. CDR3 loop: CASSATLGSTDTQYF. The CDR3 nucleotides read TGTGCCAGCAGTGCCACCCTTGGTTCTACAGATACGCAGTATTTT.

This clonotype was detected many times. The chain has TRBV7-9 and TRBJ1-1; D is unresolved. Germline V CDR1 and CDR2: SEHNR, FQNEAQ (reference sequence). CDR3 length equals 14 residues. Trimming took 2 bases from V and 7 from J, leaving 14 bases between them. The CDR3 sequence is CASSLPRTAIEAFF. CDR3 nucleotides: TGTGCCAGCAGCTTACCCCGGACGGCAATTGAAGCTTTCTTT.

The V and J genes are TRBV18 and TRBJ2-2, with D perhaps assigned TRBD1 or TRBD2 (5 bases each). Germline CDR1 and CDR2: KGHSH and LQKENI. This CDR3 is built from 16 residues. V was shortened by 2 bases and J by 0 bases, with 10 bases between the two germline ends. The CDR3 spells CASSPSGTPNTGELFF. The CDR3 DNA reads as TGTGCCAGCTCACCATCCGGGACGCCGAACACCGGGGAGCTGTTTTTT.

This clonotype was detected only a few times. The rearrangement joins TRBV20-1 to TRBJ2-5; TRBD2 aligns across 12 bases. The CDR3 is made up of 17 amino acids. V lost 0 bases, J lost 4 bases, and 9 bases stayed unmatched. CDR1 is DFQATT, CDR2 SNEGSKA, per germline (reference sequence). Written as DNA, the CDR3 is TGCAGTGCTAGAGAGGTGCCTAGCGGGGGGGCCGGAGAGACCCAGTACTTC. Amino acid sequence: CSAREVPSGGAGETQYF.

In its sample, this clonotype is medium-sized. The J gene is TRBJ1-5, the V gene TRBV12-3 or TRBV12-4; D gene uncertain. The ends were cut back, 3 bases at V and 0 bases at J, with 9 bases in the middle. There are 15 residues in the CDR3. CDR3 in DNA: TGTGCCAGCAGTTTGGACGGCAATAGCAATCAGCCCCAGCATTTT. Its translation is CASSLDGNSNQPQHF.

V and J are TRBV7-3 and TRBJ1-2; D might be TRBD1 (6 bases). Per germline, CDR1 SGHTA and CDR2 FQGTGA. V lost 5 bases, J lost 8 bases, and 15 bases lay in between. The CDR3 extends over 13 amino acids. The CDR3 loop is CASSQSGGAGYTF. The DNA of the CDR3 is TGTGCCAGCAGCCAGTCGGGGGGGGCCGGCTACACCTTC.

This clonotype was found many times. The V and J genes are TRBV27 and TRBJ1-5; perhaps TRBD1 as D (6 bases). There are 14 residues in the CDR3. The V gene lost 5 bases and the J gene lost 7 bases, with 15 bases spanning the gap. In germline, CDR1 is MNHEY, CDR2 SMNVEV (reference sequence). The CDR3 reads CASSQNTGYQPQHF. For the CDR3, the DNA is TGTGCCAGCAGTCAAAATACAGGGTACCAGCCCCAGCATTTT.

In this sample, this clonotype turned up many times. The rearrangement joins TRBV29-1 to TRBJ2-2; 15 bases agree with TRBD2. CDR1 is SQVTM, CDR2 ANQGSEA, per germline. The CDR3 extends over 17 amino acids. The V gene end was trimmed by 7 bases and the J gene end by 3 bases; junction bases not matched to a gene: 9. The CDR3 nucleotides are TGCAGCGCCGTGGGACTAGCGGGGGGTTGGGACACCGGGGAGCTGTTTTTT. Protein product: CSAVGLAGGWDTGELFF.

In this sample, this clonotype turned up many times. The chain is built from TRBV3-1 and TRBJ1-5; D is possibly TRBD1 (5 bases). Deletions cut 6 bases from V and 10 bases from J, with 22 bases between. This CDR3 spans 15 amino acids. The germline CDR1 and CDR2 sequences are LGHDT and YNNKEL (reference sequence). CDR3 coding DNA: TGTGCCAGCAGGCACCAGCTTCAGGCCGGGGCACCCCAGCATTTT. It encodes CASRHQLQAGAPQHF.

There are a few counts of this clonotype. The CDR3, as DNA: TGTGCCAGCAGTAGACAGGGTCCCGGGGAGCTGTTTTTT. Translation: CASSRQGPGELFF. The genes are TRBV2 and TRBJ2-2, with 7 positions matching TRBD1. The CDR3 is 13 residues long. Trimming at V came to 5 bases and at J to 6 bases, leaving 3 bases not matched to a gene. CDR1 SNHLY and CDR2 FYNNEI come from the germline V gene. The full variable domain, its missing parts supplied by reference TRBV2 and TRBJ2-2, is EPEVTQTPSHQVTQMGQEVILRCVPISNHLYFYWYRQILGQKVEFLVSFYNNEISEKSEIFDDQFSVERPDGSNFTLKIRSTKLEDSAMYFCASSRQGPGELFFGEGSRLTVL.

By share, this clonotype counts as medium-sized. The V call is TRBV20-1, the J call TRBJ2-1; D is uncertain. V was trimmed by 6 bases and J by 5 bases, leaving 5 bases between them. The CDR3 is made up of 10 amino acids. CDR1 is DFQATT, CDR2 SNEGSKA, per germline (reference sequence). Here the CDR3 DNA reads TGCAGTGCCTACCACAATGAGCAGTTCTTC. This sequence encodes CSAYHNEQFF.

This clonotype was seen at least ten times. The gene calls are TRBV2 and TRBJ1-5; TRBD1 matches 7 bases. The CDR3 contains 12 residues. Trimming cost V 8 bases and J 9 bases; bases outside gene matches: 7. Germline V CDR1 and CDR2: SNHLY, FYNNEI. This chain's CDR3 is CASSRGLRPQHF. DNA of the CDR3: TGTGCCAGCTCGAGGGGGCTTCGGCCCCAGCATTTT.

The chain uses TRBV6-2 or TRBV6-3 and TRBJ2-3; D is tentatively TRBD1 or TRBD2 (5 bases each). The CDR3 consists of 12 residues. V was clipped by 6 bases and J by 6 bases, with 10 bases between them. In germline, CDR1 is MNHEY, CDR2 SVGEGT. The CDR3: CASRRDGDTQYF. CDR3 coding DNA: TGTGCCAGCAGACGGGACGGGGATACGCAGTATTTT.

The sample holds many counts of this clonotype. The genes are TRBV6-5 and TRBJ2-3; D uncertain. Germline V CDR1 and CDR2: MNHEY, SVGAGI. The CDR3 totals 15 residues. The germline V and J ends were trimmed by 6 bases and 1 base, with 14 bases remaining between them. The CDR3 bases are TGTGCCAGCAGGCGCGCCCCCACAGGCACAGATACGCAGTATTTT. Its protein product is CASRRAPTGTDTQYF.

This clonotype has a count of ten or more. V gene TRBV7-9 combines with J gene TRBJ2-5; D is unclear. CDR1 SEHNR and CDR2 FQNEAQ come from the germline V gene (reference sequence). Between the trimmed V and J ends, which lost 2 bases and 1 base, there was a span of 8 bases. CDR3 length: 14 amino acids. CDR3 in DNA: TGTGCCAGCAGCTTATTACAGCCCCAAGAGACCCAGTACTTC. It yields the protein CASSLLQPQETQYF.

V is TRBV27 and J is TRBJ1-3; D not resolved. With 3 bases removed from V and 4 bases from J, the gap between germline ends came to 10 bases. CDR3 length equals 14 residues. Looked up from germline, CDR1 is MNHEY and CDR2 is SMNVEV (reference sequence). The CDR3 DNA reads TGTGCCAGCAGTTTCTTGGGGTCCGGAAACACCATATATTTT. Translating gives CASSFLGSGNTIYF.

By share of the sample, this clonotype is medium-sized. This chain links TRBV3-1 with TRBJ1-5; possibly TRBD1 for D (6 bases). Germline-derived CDR1 and CDR2 are LGHDT and YNNKEL (reference sequence). Deletions cut 0 bases from V and 4 bases from J, with 10 bases between. The CDR3 spans 15 residues. In nucleotides, the CDR3 is TGTGCCAGCAGCCAAGACGGGGGGGCTAATCAGCCCCAGCATTTT. Translating gives CASSQDGGANQPQHF.

This clonotype was seen a few times. The rearrangement joins TRBV11-3 to TRBJ2-1, with 8 bases matching TRBD1. The ends lost 0 bases at V and 4 bases at J; junction bases unmatched: 2. Germline V gene data show CDR1 as SGHNT and CDR2 as YENEEA. The CDR3 has 15 amino acids. CDR3: CASSLDTGGYNEQFF. CDR3 in DNA: TGTGCCAGCAGCTTAGACACAGGGGGTTACAATGAGCAGTTCTTC.

This clonotype came up many times. This chain uses TRBV18 with TRBJ1-1; D is possibly TRBD1 (6 bases). The CDR3 is made up of 16 amino acids. Deletions cut 3 bases from V and 0 bases from J, with 14 bases between. Germline-derived CDR1 and CDR2 are KGHSH and LQKENI. This CDR3 is CASSPPMGQVNTEAFF. The CDR3, as DNA: TGTGCCAGCTCACCCCCAATGGGACAAGTGAACACTGAAGCTTTCTTT.

This clonotype has ten or more counts. The chain combines TRBV9 with TRBJ2-2; D is perhaps TRBD1 (5 bases). This CDR3 has 15 amino acids. V dropped 0 bases and J dropped 5 bases, with 11 bases sitting between them. Looked up from germline, CDR1 is SGDLS and CDR2 is YYNGEE. The CDR3, as DNA: TGTGCCAGCAGCGTAGGGCAGGGAAGGACCGGGGAGCTGTTTTTT. Protein sequence: CASSVGQGRTGELFF.